This TCR beta chain is drawn from a study of blood T cells in healthy people across ages. This CDR3 comprises 17 residues. Unmatched junction bases numbered 13, after V lost 2 bases and J lost 7 bases. Germline V lookup: CDR1 MGHRA, CDR2 YSYEKL. A sample-barcoded 5' primer and a J-beta primer mix were used in a second PCR of about 6 to 11 cycles. TCRdb reanalysed the 5' RACE reads using MiXCR and keeps one entry per CDR3 protein. The sample contains about a million distinct CDR3 sequences, around 49% of which appear only once. The sequence derives from a man aged 25 to 45 in good health. Sequencing input: blood. V and J are TRBV4-1 and TRBJ1-5; 8 nucleotides agree with TRBD1. The CDR3 sequence: CASSQNTGGVLGQPQHF. CDR3 sequence (DNA): TGCGCCAGCAGCCAAAACACAGGGGGAGTGTTGGGGCAGCCCCAGCATTTT.